A single sample is the source of the 11 T cell receptor beta chains below, sequenced in a study of cytomegalovirus exposure and HLA in healthy donors (dated by TCRdb to the late 2010s). The method behind the library was the immunoSEQ multiplex PCR assay. A mixture of 60 forward primers for TCR Vbeta segments and 13 reverse primers for TCR Jbeta segments was used in the multiplex PCR. What TCRdb holds here is the immuneACCESS table cut down to in-frame rearrangements. Part of the clones is not present; checked against another copy, under half of the missing clones reflect an unresolved V gene, and the others are unexplained. Counted in this sample were 200,000 to 250,000 clones; around four fifths of them appeared once. The top ten constitute 2.5% to 3.5% of the sample. Material: PBMCs. The receptors originated from a woman aged 55 to 70 in good health and CMV-seropositive.

The V and J genes are TRBV7-2 and TRBJ1-5; 7 bases fit TRBD1. Trimming took 5 bases from V and 0 from J; bases not matched to a gene: 7. Germline lookup yields CDR1 SGHTA and CDR2 FQGNSA. The CDR3 totals 16 residues. The CDR3 reads CASSPRQGYSNQPQHF. The DNA of the CDR3 is TGTGCCAGCAGCCCCCGACAGGGATATAGCAATCAGCCCCAGCATTTT. Complete variable domain (other parts from reference TRBV7-2 and TRBJ1-5): GAGVSQSPSNKVTEKGKDVELRCDPISGHTALYWYRQSLGQGLEFLIYFQGNSAPDKSGLPSDRFSAERTGGSVSTLTIQRTQQEDSAVYLCASSPRQGYSNQPQHFGDGTRLSIL.

V and J are TRBV19 and TRBJ2-1, with TRBD2 identical over 7 bases. Germline CDR1 reads LNHDA; CDR2 reads SQIVND (reference sequence). The CDR3 has 13 amino acids. J lost 8 bases, V lost 7 bases, and 8 bases had no gene match. The CDR3 here is CASKRGAGDEQFF. The CDR3 DNA follows: TGTGCCAGTAAGCGGGGAGCAGGTGATGAGCAGTTCTTC.

The chain couples TRBV30 to TRBJ2-1; D is perhaps TRBD2 (5 bases). CDR3 size: 13 residues. CDR1 is GTSNPN, CDR2 SVGIG, per germline (reference sequence). Trimming shortened V by 5 bases and J by 6 bases, and 14 bases separated the two germline ends. DNA of the CDR3: TGTGCCTGGGGAGCCTTGCTAGCCAATGAGCAGTTCTTC. It yields the protein CAWGALLANEQFF.

In this sample, this clone turned up a few times. The chain employs TRBV30 and TRBJ1-4; TRBD1 matches 8 bases. Per the germline V gene, CDR1 is GTSNPN and CDR2 is SVGIG (reference sequence). The CDR3 covers 14 residues. Unmatched junction bases numbered 7, after V lost 0 bases and J lost 10 bases. CDR3 in DNA: TGTGCCTGGAGTGTGGGGACAGGAGGCAGAAAACTGTTTTTT. Translated, it gives CAWSVGTGGRKLFF. The variable domain in full, with the rest retrieved from reference TRBV30 and TRBJ1-4, is SQTIHQWPATLVQPVGSPLSLECTVEGTSNPNLYWYRQAAGRGLQLLFYSVGIGQISSEVPQNLSASRPQDRQFILSSKKLLLSDSGFYLCAWSVGTGGRKLFFGSGTQLSVL.

This chain joins TRBV28 and TRBJ2-2; 9 bases are a match to TRBD2. The CDR3 has 18 amino acids. Germline CDR1 is MDHEN and CDR2 is SYDVKM. J was trimmed by 5 bases and V by 2 bases; bases with no gene match: 12. CDR3 protein: CASSLDTWRGGHTGELFF. In nucleotides, the CDR3 is TGTGCCAGCAGTTTAGACACTTGGCGGGGGGGTCATACCGGGGAGCTGTTTTTT.

This clone was found a few times. The chain carries TRBV11-2 and TRBJ2-1, with TRBD2 as a possible D gene (5 bases). Deletions cut 4 bases from V and 4 bases from J, with 26 bases between. The germline CDR1 and CDR2 sequences are SGHAT and FQNNGV. The CDR3 is 19 residues long. CDR3 residues: CASSSENPNRTGGYNEQFF. The CDR3 DNA reads as TGTGCCAGCAGCTCCGAAAATCCCAATCGGACTGGAGGATACAATGAGCAGTTCTTC.

This chain joins TRBV5-1 and TRBJ1-2; 11 bases fit TRBD1. Germline V gene lookup returns CDR1 SGHRS and CDR2 YFSETQ. CDR3 size: 14 residues. V was pared by 2 bases and J by 8 bases, with 5 bases of the junction left unmatched. The CDR3, as DNA: TGCGCCAGCAGCTTCGGGACAGGGGGAGGAGGCTACACCTTC. As protein: CASSFGTGGGGYTF.

The chain joins TRBV5-1 to TRBJ1-1, with a possible D match to TRBD1 (6 bases). The germline V gene encodes CDR1 SGHRS and CDR2 YFSETQ. V was cut by 4 bases and J by 1 base, with 17 bases left in between. The CDR3 is 16 amino acids. CDR3 sequence: CASSLHPTGQNTEAFF. As DNA, the CDR3 is TGCGCCAGCAGCCTCCACCCGACAGGTCAGAACACTGAAGCTTTCTTT.

J is TRBJ2-5 and V is TRBV25-1; 9 positions match TRBD1. Trimming at V came to 7 bases and at J to 5 bases, leaving 8 bases not matched to a gene. Germline CDR1 MGHDK, CDR2 SYGVNS. The CDR3 covers 14 residues. The CDR3 protein is CASTPWTGEETQYF. CDR3 nucleotide sequence: TGTGCCAGCACCCCCTGGACAGGGGAGGAGACCCAGTACTTC.

This chain links TRBV5-6 with TRBJ2-5; a possible D gene is TRBD1 (5 bases). TRBJ2-7 matches the DNA end more closely, so the J call is doubtful. The CDR3 contains 15 residues. Germline V CDR1 and CDR2: SGHDT, YYEEEE. CDR3 sequence reads: CASSSPLQESGEQYF. CDR3 nucleotide sequence: TGTGCCAGCAGCTCCCCTCTACAGGAATCGGGCGAGCAGTACTTC.

The CDR3 DNA follows: TGTGCCACCAGCAGAGGAACAGAAAATCAGCCCCAGCATTTT. Amino acid sequence: CATSRGTENQPQHF. This chain joins TRBV15 and TRBJ1-5; no clear D. Trimming left V 1 base short and J 4 bases short, with 8 bases between. Per the germline V gene, CDR1 is LNHNV and CDR2 is YYDKDF (reference sequence). The CDR3 covers 14 residues.